These T cell receptor beta chains were read from a single sample in a study of shared T cell receptors in the human thymus. The data were produced by immunoSEQ multiplex PCR, yet TCRdb's version contains in-frame clones alone and is incomplete. The sample lists about 400,000 clones, 95% seen once, with 0.015% to 0.025% in the top ten. Material: thymocytes. The receptors were gathered from a human donor. CDR3s include the opening cysteine and the closing phenylalanine or tryptophan. A D gene is named only where the DNA matches it firmly.

j_gene | v_gene | d_gene | CDR3aa | CDR3nt
TRBJ1-2 | TRBV30 | TRBD1 | CAWARGPRRFGYGYTF | TGTGCCTGGGCCAGGGGGCCTAGACGATTCGGCTATGGCTACACCTTC
TRBJ2-1 | TRBV19 | TRBD1 | CASSIPRTGDLNEQFF | TGTGCCAGTAGTATACCCCGGACAGGGGATTTGAATGAGCAGTTCTTC
TRBJ2-1 | TRBV7-2 | TRBD1 | CASSEPGQGACNEQFF | TGTGCCAGCAGCGAACCAGGACAGGGGGCGTGCAATGAGCAGTTCTTC
TRBJ2-7 | TRBV7-2 | NA | CASSSQRGVGAYEQYF | TGTGCCAGCAGCTCCCAGAGGGGGGTGGGGGCCTACGAGCAGTACTTC
TRBJ1-2 | TRBV7-3 | NA | CASSLLRGDGYTF | TGTGCCAGCAGCTTATTACGGGGTGATGGCTACACCTTC
TRBJ1-5 | TRBV6-1 | TRBD1 | CASSDRWDRGHSNQPQHF | TGTGCCAGCAGTGATAGGTGGGACAGGGGGCATAGCAATCAGCCCCAGCATTTT
TRBJ1-2 | TRBV19 | NA | CASRPDNPGNEGYTF | TGTGCCAGTAGACCCGACAATCCCGGTAATGAGGGCTACACCTTC
TRBJ2-6 | TRBV5-1 | TRBD1 | CASSLAGQVYSGANVLTF | TGCGCCAGCAGCTTGGCGGGACAGGTTTACTCTGGGGCCAACGTCCTGACTTTC
TRBJ1-1 | TRBV7-8 | NA | CASSLAVSWGTEAFF | TGTGCCAGCAGCTTAGCGGTAAGCTGGGGCACTGAAGCTTTCTTT
TRBJ2-1 | TRBV7-7 | TRBD1 | CASSRRDRGCEQFF | TGTGCTAGCAGTCGCCGGGACAGGGGCTGTGAGCAGTTCTTC
TRBJ1-5 | TRBV2 | TRBD1 | CASSEGTGGGSNQPQHF | TGTGCCAGCAGTGAAGGAACAGGGGGTGGTAGCAATCAGCCCCAGCATTTT
TRBJ1-5 | TRBV4-1 | NA | CASSQPEVKPQHF | TGCGCCAGCAGCCAACCGGAGGTGAAGCCCCAGCATTTT
TRBJ2-1 | TRBV5-8 | TRBD2 | CASTQTSGRAVYNEQFF | TGTGCCAGCACCCAGACTAGCGGGAGGGCCGTCTACAATGAGCAGTTCTTC
TRBJ1-5 | TRBV6-1 | NA | CATLSTGNQPQHF | TGTGCCACCCTATCGACCGGCAATCAGCCCCAGCATTTT
TRBJ1-5 | TRBV27 | NA | CASSPPGQPQHF | TGTGCCAGCAGTCCCCCGGGTCAGCCCCAGCATTTT
TRBJ2-7 | TRBV5-6 | NA | CASSLGRASREQYF | TGTGCCAGCAGCTTGGGCAGGGCCAGCCGCGAGCAGTACTTC
TRBJ2-1 | TRBV4-3 | TRBD2 | CASSQAGTSGSNEQFF | TGCGCCAGCAGCCAGGCCGGGACTAGCGGGAGCAATGAGCAGTTCTTC
TRBJ2-7 | TRBV5-5 | NA | CASSFVGLAEQYF | TGTGCCAGCAGCTTCGTCGGTCTAGCCGAGCAGTACTTC
TRBJ2-6 | TRBV19 | NA | CASTRSTGANVLTF | TGTGCCAGTACGAGAAGTACTGGGGCCAACGTCCTGACTTTC
TRBJ2-2 | TRBV7-9 | TRBD1 | CASSTTDRQGRNTGELFF | TGTGCCAGCAGCACCACCGATAGACAGGGAAGGAACACCGGGGAGCTGTTTTTT
TRBJ2-2 | TRBV4-1 | NA | CASSQERVGQTANTGELFF | TGCGCCAGCAGCCAAGAGCGGGTAGGGCAGACCGCGAACACCGGGGAGCTGTTTTTT
TRBJ2-7 | TRBV5-6 | NA | CASSLASDSEQYF | TGTGCCAGCAGCTTGGCATCGGACAGCGAGCAGTACTTC
TRBJ1-5 | TRBV30 | NA | CAWTGRGAGNQPQHF | TGTGCCTGGACTGGTCGGGGGGCGGGCAATCAGCCCCAGCATTTT
TRBJ2-7 | TRBV28 | NA | CASSLRHEQYF | TGTGCCAGCAGTTTGCGCCACGAGCAGTACTTC
TRBJ1-1 | TRBV7-8 | NA | CASSSHEEGTEAFF | TGTGCCAGCAGCTCACATGAAGAGGGCACTGAAGCTTTCTTT
TRBJ2-7 | TRBV27 | NA | CASSFSRGIHEQYF | TGTGCCAGCAGTTTCTCTAGGGGTATTCACGAGCAGTACTTC
TRBJ2-1 | TRBV14 | TRBD1 | CASSQLGETGGEDNEQFF | TGTGCCAGCAGCCAACTCGGAGAAACAGGGGGCGAGGACAATGAGCAGTTCTTC
TRBJ2-7 | TRBV14 | NA | CASSQDRVEGTPKRAYEQYF | TGTGCCAGCAGCCAAGATCGGGTGGAGGGGACCCCTAAACGGGCCTACGAGCAGTACTTC
TRBJ2-5 | TRBV27 | NA | CASSSGETQYF | TGTGCCAGCAGCTCCGGAGAGACCCAGTACTTC